This paragraph covers one T cell receptor (beta chain) sequence. A second PCR of roughly 7 to 11 cycles used a sample-barcoded 5' primer and a J-beta primer mix. The authors tagged each cDNA molecule using a template-switch adaptor with 12 random nucleotides. TCRdb analysed the 5' RACE reads with MiXCR anew, one entry per CDR3 protein. Of more than 700,000 distinct CDR3 sequences listed, about half are singletons. The data were obtained in a study of blood T cells in healthy people across ages. The donors, all healthy, were Caucasians living in Russia, aged about 6 to 90. V lost 5 bases and J 6 bases, leaving 11 bases between the germline ends. The CDR3 is 13 residues long. Germline loops: CDR1 SGHTA, CDR2 FQGNSA.

The V and J genes are TRBV7-2 and TRBJ2-1; a possible D gene is TRBD1 (6 bases). The sample comprised blood. The source of this sequence is an elderly man in good health. The CDR3 DNA follows: TGTGCCAGCAGCGGAAACAGGGTCAATGAGCAGTTCTTC. It encodes CASSGNRVNEQFF.